The rows below give T cell receptor beta chains drawn from one sample of a study of read filtering for tumor transcriptome and immune sequencing. Via MiXCR, TCRdb re-called the reads, giving one row per CDR3 protein. The sample has about 48,000 distinct CDR3 sequences, roughly a fifth seen once. Source material: a population of CD138-negative cells sorted from bone marrow. Receptors originate from a donor over 35 with multiple myeloma. Both conserved end residues are part of each CDR3. D genes are given only for firm matches. Expanded clones are given a class, and other clones once, few, many or no size at all.

v_gene	abundance	j_gene	d_gene	CDR3nt	CDR3aa
TRBV20-1	many	TRBJ2-3	TRBD1	TGCAGTGCTAGTGTGGGACAGGTCACAGATACGCAGTATTTT	CSASVGQVTDTQYF
TRBV29-1	many	TRBJ2-1	TRBD1	TGCAGCGCGCTGACAGGGTACAATGAGCAGTTCTTC	CSALTGYNEQFF
TRBV2	many	TRBJ2-1	-	TGTGCCAGCAGTGAAGGGGGCGGGTTTGTTAATGAGCAGTTCTTC	CASSEGGGFVNEQFF
TRBV2	few	TRBJ2-1	TRBD2	TGTGCCAGCGGCATTTGGGGTCTGACTAGCGGGATAGAGCAGTTCTTC	CASGIWGLTSGIEQFF
TRBV3-1	many	TRBJ2-3	-	TGTGCCAGCAGCCAGAGGGCTGATACGCAGTATTTT	CASSQRADTQYF
TRBV7-9	many	TRBJ2-1	TRBD1	TGTGCCAGCAGCTTAGCGACAGGGCGCAATGAGCAGTTCTTC	CASSLATGRNEQFF
TRBV7-2	many	TRBJ2-7	-	TGTGCCAGCAGCTTAGACAGGCACTACGAGCAGTACTTC	CASSLDRHYEQYF
TRBV30	-	TRBJ2-1	TRBD2	TGTGGCTGGTTATCGGGGCTAGCGGGAGGGACTGAGCAGTTCTTC	CGWLSGLAGGTEQFF
TRBV5-1	-	TRBJ2-7	-	TGCGCCAGCAGCTTGGTCGAGGGGCCGGGACGAGAGTACTTC	CASSLVEGPGREYF
TRBV20-1	-	TRBJ2-1	-	TGCAGTGCTAGAGTTAGGGGAGGTAGCTACAATGAGCAGTTCTTC	CSARVRGGSYNEQFF
TRBV9	many	TRBJ1-1	-	TGTGCCAGCAGCGTAGTATCTGAAGCTTTCTTT	CASSVVSEAFF
TRBV5-1	-	TRBJ2-5	-	TGCGCCAGCAGCTTTGGCGTTGAAGAGACCCAGTACTTC	CASSFGVEETQYF
TRBV4-3	-	TRBJ1-3	-	TGCGCCAGCAGCCAAGACAGGGCCTCTGGAAACACCATATATTTT	CASSQDRASGNTIYF
TRBV7-2	many	TRBJ2-3	-	TGTGCCAGCAGCTTAGAGTGGGGGCTCCCTCTTAGCACAGATACGCAGTATTTT	CASSLEWGLPLSTDTQYF
TRBV14	-	TRBJ1-5	-	TGTGCCAGCAGTAGCAGTCGCAATCAGCCCCAGCATTTT	CASSSSRNQPQHF
TRBV12-5	many	TRBJ1-1	TRBD1	TGTGCTAGTGGTTCCCAGGGGGTAAGCACTGAAGCTTTCTTT	CASGSQGVSTEAFF
TRBV7-3	many	TRBJ2-5	-	TGTGCCAGCAGCTTGAGTGGAGCGGCCCAAGAGACCCAGTACTTC	CASSLSGAAQETQYF
TRBV4-1	many	TRBJ2-4	-	TGCGCCAGCAGCCAAGCCGACGGACGCATAGCCAAAAACATTCAGTACTTC	CASSQADGRIAKNIQYF
TRBV21-1	few	TRBJ2-1	-	TGTGCCAGAGCCTTCAAATGTCGACCGGGGGGGTGCAATGAGCAGTTCTTC	CARAFKCRPGGCNEQFF
TRBV5-5	many	TRBJ2-3	-	TGTGCAGCCGGCGGGCGGCAGGGGATTCTAGATACGCAGTATTTT	CAAGGRQGILDTQYF
TRBV6-1	many	TRBJ2-1	-	TGTGCCAGCAGCACATCGACTAGCTCCTACAATGAGCAGTTCTTC	CASSTSTSSYNEQFF
TRBV5-1	many	TRBJ2-7	TRBD1	TGCGCCAGCAGCTTGACTCCGGACAGGGCCTACGAGCAGTACTTC	CASSLTPDRAYEQYF
TRBV6-2/TRBV6-3	many	TRBJ2-7	-	TGTGCCAGCAGTCTCTCTAGGTGGGAGCAGTACTTC	CASSLSRWEQYF
TRBV29-1	many	TRBJ2-3	-	TGCAGCGCCGGCCAGGGCACAGATACGCAGTATTTT	CSAGQGTDTQYF
TRBV28	few	TRBJ2-5	-	TGTGCCAGCAGCTCCCTCTCAGGGGAGTTACGGGGAGAGACCCAGTACTTC	CASSSLSGELRGETQYF
TRBV29-1	many	TRBJ1-1	-	TGCAGCGTTGAGGTTACAGGGTTGAACACTGAAGCTTTCTTT	CSVEVTGLNTEAFF
TRBV20-1	many	TRBJ2-2	-	TGCAGTGCTAGGTGGACGAACACCGGGGAGCTGTTTTTT	CSARWTNTGELFF
TRBV20-1	many	TRBJ2-7	TRBD2	TGCAGTGCTAGTCCGCACACGGGAGGGCCCTACGAGCAGTACTTC	CSASPHTGGPYEQYF
TRBV20-1	many	TRBJ2-5	TRBD2	TGCAGTGCTCCCCCCACTAGCGGGTTGGAGACCCAGTACTTC	CSAPPTSGLETQYF
TRBV6-2/TRBV6-3	many	TRBJ2-7	-	TGTGCCAGCAGTCCTCAGGCCTACGAGCAGTACTTC	CASSPQAYEQYF
TRBV6-6	many	TRBJ1-5	TRBD1	TGTGCCAGCAGTCCGCTCCCAATGTTTTACGGGACAGGGGATTACAATCAGCCCCAGCATTTT	CASSPLPMFYGTGDYNQPQHF
TRBV7-2	many	TRBJ2-2	-	TGTGCCAGCAGCGCATCGACAGGTTGGACCGGGGAGCTGTTTTTT	CASSASTGWTGELFF
TRBV16	many	TRBJ2-1	TRBD2	TGTGCCAGCAGCCCCTCCGGGACTATGCTTAATGAGCAGTTCTTC	CASSPSGTMLNEQFF
TRBV5-1	many	TRBJ2-1	-	TGCGCCAGCAGCCAAGGAGGGAATCACAATGAGCAGTTCTTC	CASSQGGNHNEQFF
TRBV20-1	many	TRBJ2-1	TRBD2	TGCAGTGCTACCTCGGGAGGCAGGTACAATGAGCAGTTCTTC	CSATSGGRYNEQFF
TRBV20-1	many	TRBJ1-2	-	TGCAGTGCCCCCTTGAGGGACGGGGGAATCTATGGCTACACCTTC	CSAPLRDGGIYGYTF
TRBV10-3	few	TRBJ2-3	TRBD2	TGTGCCATCAAAGGGACTAGCATGACAGATACGCAGTATTTT	CAIKGTSMTDTQYF
TRBV11-3	few	TRBJ2-1	-	TGTGCCAGCAGCTTAGAGGGGCGGACCTACAATGAGCAGTTCTTC	CASSLEGRTYNEQFF
TRBV5-4	few	TRBJ2-3	-	TGTGCCAGCAGCTTAAGCGGAGGGGGCACAGATACGCAGTATTTT	CASSLSGGGTDTQYF
TRBV29-1	few	TRBJ1-5	-	TGCAGCGTCCTCTCAGACATATCTCAGCCCCAGCATTTT	CSVLSDISQPQHF
TRBV28	many	TRBJ2-3	-	TGTGCCAGCAGTTTACCAGAAGCGCTACCCCGCACAGATACGCAGTATTTT	CASSLPEALPRTDTQYF
TRBV12-3/TRBV12-4	few	TRBJ1-2	TRBD1	TGTGCCAGCAGTCCGGGACAGACTAACTATGGCTTCACCTTC	CASSPGQTNYGFTF
TRBV4-3	many	TRBJ2-3	TRBD2	TGCGCCAGCAGCCAAGGTGGATCTGCGGGAGGCCGTGATACGCAGTATTTT	CASSQGGSAGGRDTQYF
TRBV29-1	many	TRBJ1-5	-	TGCAGCGTTGAGGGGGCAGGGGACAATCAGCCCCAGCATTTT	CSVEGAGDNQPQHF
TRBV29-1	many	TRBJ2-3	-	TGCAGCGTTGAAGATTGGGGGCAAGATACGCAGTATTTT	CSVEDWGQDTQYF
TRBV7-8	-	TRBJ2-3	-	TGTGCCAGCAGCTTAGTACGACAGCCCCCCGGTGGGCAGTATTTT	CASSLVRQPPGGQYF
TRBV6-5	many	TRBJ2-1	TRBD2	TGTGCCAGCAGGACACTAGCGGGGGGACCCTCCTACAATGAGCAGTTCTTC	CASRTLAGGPSYNEQFF
TRBV24-1	many	TRBJ2-2	TRBD1	TGTGCCACCAGTGATCCGCTCGGGACAGAGAACACCGGGGAGCTGTTTTTT	CATSDPLGTENTGELFF
TRBV3-1	many	TRBJ2-3	-	TGTGCCAGCAGCCAAGATCGTCAGGGGCCAGATACGCAGTATTTT	CASSQDRQGPDTQYF
TRBV6-1	many	TRBJ1-5	TRBD1	TGTGCCAGCAGTGCAGGTACAGGGGGGGATCAGCCCCAGCATTTT	CASSAGTGGDQPQHF
TRBV20-1	medium-sized	TRBJ2-1	-	TGCAGTGCAACGCGGGCGGGCAATGAGCAGTTCTTC	CSATRAGNEQFF